These 2 T cell receptor beta chains share one sample of origin, sequenced in a study of T cells in Graves' hyperthyroidism and ophthalmopathy. There were TCR beta CDR3 regions amplified from RNA transcripts. Researchers ran a first-round RT-PCR on the TCR CDR3 using the HTBI primer set. TCRdb used MiXCR to reprocess the multiplex PCR reads, holding one entry per CDR3 protein. The sample shows approximately 610,000 distinct CDR3 sequences, under 15% of them seen only once. Sample: blood. The receptors here all came from a woman aged 40 to 49 with Graves' ophthalmopathy.

This clonotype was seen many times. The J gene is TRBJ1-2, the V gene TRBV6-2 or TRBV6-3; no clear D gene. Germline lookup yields CDR1 MNHEY and CDR2 SVGEGT. V lost 0 bases to trimming and J lost 4 bases, with 9 bases between them. CDR3 length equals 14 residues. The CDR3 DNA reads TGTGCCAGCAGTTACTCGGGGATCAGCTATGGCTACACCTTC. Translation: CASSYSGISYGYTF.

This clonotype has a count of ten or more. The chain combines TRBV27 with TRBJ2-2; D remains ambiguous. Germline values: CDR1 MNHEY, CDR2 SMNVEV (reference sequence). Trimming left V 5 bases short and J 5 bases short, with 3 bases between. CDR3 size: 11 residues. CDR3 loop: CASSATGELFF. Written as DNA, the CDR3 is TGTGCCAGCAGTGCAACCGGGGAGCTGTTTTTT.